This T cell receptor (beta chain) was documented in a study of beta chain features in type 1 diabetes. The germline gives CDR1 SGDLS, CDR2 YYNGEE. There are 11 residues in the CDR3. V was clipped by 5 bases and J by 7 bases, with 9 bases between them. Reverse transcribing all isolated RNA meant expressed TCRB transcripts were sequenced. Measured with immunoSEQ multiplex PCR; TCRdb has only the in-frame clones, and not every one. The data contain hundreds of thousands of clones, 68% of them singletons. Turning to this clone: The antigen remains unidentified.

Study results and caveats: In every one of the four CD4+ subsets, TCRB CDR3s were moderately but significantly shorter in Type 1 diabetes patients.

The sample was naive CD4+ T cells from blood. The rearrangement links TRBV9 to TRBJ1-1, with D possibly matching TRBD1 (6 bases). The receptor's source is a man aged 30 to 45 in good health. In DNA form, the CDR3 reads TGTGCCAGCAGGACGGACAGTGAAGCTTTCTTT. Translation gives CASRTDSEAFF.